The present T cell receptor (beta chain) was sequenced within a study of T cells expressing NK-cell markers. At the level of the study: HCMV seropositivity characterized most of the eight sequenced donors, and seronegativity one.

This CDR3 has 16 residues. Study-level points and caveats: Clones of NKG2C+ T cells that had expanded were of unclear HCMV specificity. These same clonotypes (in a few donors) also led the CD3+CD56-NKG2C+ fraction.

Beta-chain TCR cDNA was generated via 5'RACE template switching with UMIs. Each CDR3 protein gets one entry in TCRdb, which reprocessed the 5' RACE reads and gives no DNA. The repertoire table contains approximately 550,000 distinct CDR3 sequences. For this clonotype: Its antigen is not identified.

This TCR was recovered from a man between 18 and 29 years old in good health. The V and J genes are TRBV12-3 or TRBV12-4 and TRBJ1-5; TCRdb gives TRBD1 as the D gene, but with no DNA this cannot be confirmed. Sequenced input: blood T cells: a sorted CD56 or NKG2C T cell subset, CD4+ or CD8+ T cells, or bulk PBMC T cells (not recorded which). The CDR3 here is CASSLRLRGNNQPQHF.